Presented here are 32 T cell receptor beta chains from one specimen sequenced in a study of beta chain features in type 1 diabetes. Study-level findings and limits: Within each of all four CD4+ subsets, Type 1 diabetes patients had TCRB CDR3s that were moderately but significantly shorter.

The antigens for these receptors are not known. What was sequenced were expressed TCRB transcripts, since all of the isolated RNA had been reverse transcribed. The repertoire was sequenced with immunoSEQ multiplex PCR; TCRdb's copy has only in-frame clones and lacks some. The sample lists hundreds of thousands of clones; over 12% were seen once. The sequencing sample was made of naive CD4+ T cells from blood. The receptors come from a man between 18 and 29 years old with type 1 diabetes.

CDR3 amino acids: CASSRHPNTEAFF. For the CDR3, the DNA is TGTGCCAGCAGCCGACATCCGAACACTGAAGCTTTCTTT. This chain links TRBV21-1 with TRBJ1-1; the table's D call, TRBD1, was not checked against the DNA. TRBV21-1 is tagged as a pseudogene. This CDR3 is built from 13 residues.

This clone was observed a handful of times. CDR3 residues: CASSSWGTTGDGYTF. For the CDR3, the DNA is TGTGCCAGCAGCTCATGGGGCACCACTGGGGATGGCTACACCTTC. The rearrangement uses TRBV7-9 and TRBJ1-2, with D perhaps matching TRBD1 (5 bases). There are 15 residues in the CDR3. V lost 4 bases, J lost 6 bases, and 18 bases lay in between. Germline-derived CDR1 and CDR2 are SEHNR and FQNEAQ (reference sequence).

There are a few counts of this clone. V is TRBV10-3 and J is TRBJ2-1, with 12 nucleotides matching TRBD2. Germline assignment: CDR1 ENHRY and CDR2 SYGVKD. V dropped 4 bases and J dropped 0; count of bases not matched to a gene: 4. The CDR3 runs 17 residues. CDR3 loop: CAISGTSGESSYNEQFF. DNA of the CDR3: TGTGCCATCAGTGGGACTAGCGGGGAAAGCTCCTACAATGAGCAGTTCTTC.

The table lists this clone with a count of one. V gene TRBV5-1 combines with J gene TRBJ2-7; D perhaps matches TRBD1 (6 bases). V lost 3 bases and J 6 bases, leaving 13 bases between the germline ends. CDR1 is SGHRS, CDR2 YFSETQ, per germline. The CDR3 is 13 residues long. The CDR3 nucleotides read TGCGCCAGCAGCTCCCTTAACAGGGTCGAGCAGTACTTC. This translates into CASSSLNRVEQYF.

The chain employs TRBV19 and TRBJ2-5; D is perhaps TRBD1 (6 bases). Trimming stripped 4 bases from V and 1 base from J, with 7 bases between. CDR3 length: 13 amino acids. The germline CDR1 and CDR2 sequences are LNHDA and SQIVND (reference sequence). The CDR3 protein is CASSRDIQETQYF. CDR3 DNA: TGTGCCAGTAGTAGGGACATCCAAGAGACCCAGTACTTC.

The V call is TRBV29-1, the J call TRBJ1-2, with D unclear. Germline V lookup: CDR1 SQVTM, CDR2 ANQGSEA. CDR3 length: 12 amino acids. V was clipped by 5 bases and J by 2 bases, with 9 bases between them. Here the CDR3 reads CSVLSENYGYTF. DNA of the CDR3: TGCAGCGTTTTATCAGAGAACTATGGCTACACCTTC.

This chain uses TRBV6-1 with TRBJ2-1, with D possibly called TRBD1 or TRBD2 (5 bases each). This CDR3 is 15 amino acids long. Germline V gene data show CDR1 as MNHNS and CDR2 as SASEGT. The germline V and J ends were trimmed by 4 bases and 4 bases, with 14 bases remaining between them. The chain's CDR3 is CASSGGTASYNEQFF. In DNA, the CDR3 is TGTGCCAGCAGTGGGGGGACCGCATCGTACAATGAGCAGTTCTTC.

This clone appeared a few times. The rearrangement joins TRBV11-2 to TRBJ2-1; 7 bases line up with TRBD1. Trimming at V came to 5 bases and at J to 6 bases, leaving 7 bases not matched to a gene. This CDR3 is built from 14 residues. Germline V gives CDR1 SGHAT, CDR2 FQNNGV. The CDR3 nucleotides read TGTGCCAGCAGCCGGGCGTACAGGGGCAATGAGCAGTTCTTC. Its protein is CASSRAYRGNEQFF. Together with reference TRBV11-2 and TRBJ2-1, the CDR3 gives the full variable domain: EAGVAQSPRYKIIEKRQSVAFWCNPISGHATLYWYQQILGQGPKLLIQFQNNGVVDDSQLPKDRFSAERLKGVDSTLKIQPAKLEDSAVYLCASSRAYRGNEQFFGPGTRLTVL.

CDR3 in amino acids: CASSEVGANTEAFF. The CDR3 bases are TGTGCCAGCAGTGAAGTGGGAGCGAACACTGAAGCTTTCTTT. V is TRBV2 and J is TRBJ1-1; no reliable D call. The CDR3 is 14 amino acids. Germline V gene sequence: CDR1 SNHLY, CDR2 FYNNEI. V dropped 1 base and J dropped 1 base, with 7 bases sitting between them.

This clone was counted only a few times. V is TRBV14 and J is TRBJ2-2; TRBD1 might be the D (6 bases). V dropped 4 bases and J dropped 4 bases, with 10 bases sitting between them. The germline gives CDR1 SGHDN, CDR2 FVKESK. This CDR3 comprises 14 residues. In nucleotides, the CDR3 is TGTGCCAGCAGCCGCTGGACAGCCACCGGGGAGCTGTTTTTT. This translates into CASSRWTATGELFF. Full variable domain (rest looked up from reference TRBV14 and TRBJ2-2): EAGVTQFPSHSVIEKGQTVTLRCDPISGHDNLYWYRRVMGKEIKFLLHFVKESKQDESGMPNNRFLAERTGGTYSTLKVQPAELEDSGVYFCASSRWTATGELFFGEGSRLTVL.

This clone was seen a handful of times. CDR3 DNA: TGTGCCAGCAGGGAGATTGGAAACACCATATATTTT. Its protein product is CASREIGNTIYF. The chain couples TRBV28 to TRBJ1-3; D ambiguous. CDR1 is MDHEN and CDR2 is SYDVKM in the germline V gene. V lost 6 bases and J 3 bases, leaving 6 bases between the germline ends. The CDR3 totals 12 residues.

This clone has only a few counts. This sequence joins TRBV10-3 and TRBJ2-1; unclear D gene. The V end lost 0 bases, the J end lost 8 bases, and 14 bases lay between the germline ends. CDR3 length: 15 residues. Germline V CDR1 and CDR2: ENHRY, SYGVKD. Here the CDR3 DNA reads TGTGCCATCAGTGAGTCGAATCTAAGTTTGGATGAGCAGTTCTTC. Amino acid sequence: CAISESNLSLDEQFF.

A few counts support this clone. The DNA of the CDR3 is TGTGCCTGGAACAGGAGAGGGGGGCAAACCTACGAGCAGTACTTC. Translated: CAWNRRGGQTYEQYF. The rearrangement uses TRBV30 and TRBJ2-7; tentatively, D is TRBD1 or TRBD2 (6 bases each). With 4 bases removed from V and 2 bases from J, the gap between germline ends came to 18 bases. Germline V gene lookup returns CDR1 GTSNPN and CDR2 SVGIG (reference sequence). This CDR3 spans 15 amino acids.

This clone has only a few counts. The chain has TRBV7-2 and TRBJ2-7; 9 bases are shared with TRBD1. Losses at the gene ends were 5 bases for V and 2 bases for J; bases not matched to a gene: 4. From germline, CDR1 is SGHTA and CDR2 FQGNSA. This CDR3 has 14 residues. The CDR3 is CASSLGTGTYEQYF. The CDR3 nucleotides read TGTGCCAGCAGCCTTGGGACAGGGACCTACGAGCAGTACTTC.

V is TRBV30 and J is TRBJ1-2, with D possibly matching TRBD1 (5 bases). The CDR3 has 14 amino acids. Trimming left V 3 bases short and J 3 bases short, with 14 bases between. CDR1 GTSNPN and CDR2 SVGIG come from the germline V gene (reference sequence). The CDR3 protein is CAWRGTGTHYGYTF. CDR3 coding DNA: TGTGCCTGGAGAGGAACCGGGACTCACTATGGCTACACCTTC.

This clone was counted between two and nine times. The chain links TRBV7-2 to TRBJ2-1; 7 bases match TRBD2. The CDR3 loop spans 13 amino acids. Germline CDR1 SGHTA, CDR2 FQGNSA. V lost 5 bases to trimming and J lost 2 bases; unmatched junction nucleotides: 0. The CDR3 DNA follows: TGTGCCAGCAGCACTAGCGCCTACAATGAGCAGTTCTTC. This sequence encodes CASSTSAYNEQFF.

Only one count was recorded for this clone. CDR3 coding DNA: TGTGCCAGCAGCTTTCGGCAGGCAATGCAACCCCAGCATTTT. It encodes CASSFRQAMQPQHF. This chain joins TRBV5-6 and TRBJ1-5; D unresolved. CDR3 length equals 14 residues. Germline V gene lookup returns CDR1 SGHDT and CDR2 YYEEEE. With 2 bases removed from V and 10 bases from J, the gap between germline ends came to 16 bases.

This clone was observed a few times. The sample holds other DNA sequences that translate to the same CDR3. V and J are TRBV5-6 and TRBJ2-1; no firm D call. Trimming took off 4 bases at V and 4 bases at J, with 3 bases between the two ends. The V gene's germline CDR1 is SGHDT and CDR2 YYEEEE. The CDR3 contains 11 residues. The DNA of the CDR3 is TGTGCCAGCAGCCTGTACAATGAGCAGTTCTTC. Residues: CASSLYNEQFF.

The chain recombines TRBV4-2 with TRBJ1-2; D gene uncertain. The V gene lost 0 bases and the J gene lost 8 bases, with 7 bases spanning the gap. The CDR3 runs to 12 residues. The germline CDR1 and CDR2 sequences are LGHNA and YNFKEQ. The CDR3 DNA reads as TGTGCCAGCAGCCAAGATCAATACGGCTACACCTTC. Translated: CASSQDQYGYTF.

The chain couples TRBV7-2 to TRBJ2-6; D gene uncertain. The V end lost 0 bases, the J end lost 2 bases, and 5 bases lay between the germline ends. The germline gives CDR1 SGHTA, CDR2 FQGNSA. The CDR3 runs to 15 residues. The CDR3 region is CASSLAGTGANVLTF. CDR3 coding DNA: TGTGCCAGCAGCTTAGCAGGGACTGGGGCCAACGTCCTGACTTTC.

The rearrangement links TRBV30 to TRBJ1-1; D may be TRBD1 (5 bases). CDR1 GTSNPN and CDR2 SVGIG come from the germline V gene (reference sequence). This CDR3 has 13 amino acids. Deletions cut 1 base from V and 4 bases from J, with 10 bases between. The CDR3 protein is CAWSGGVPTEAFF. The CDR3 nucleotides read TGTGCCTGGAGTGGAGGGGTCCCCACTGAAGCTTTCTTT.

The J gene is TRBJ2-3, the V gene TRBV14, with D perhaps TRBD2 (5 bases). The V and J ends lost 6 bases and 3 bases respectively, with 13 bases between them. The CDR3 length is 14 residues. The V gene's germline CDR1 is SGHDN and CDR2 FVKESK. In DNA, the CDR3 is TGTGCCAGCAGTCACGCCGGGGTTACAGATACGCAGTATTTT. Translating it yields CASSHAGVTDTQYF.

The gene calls are TRBV30 and TRBJ2-7; 8 bases line up with TRBD2. Germline V lookup: CDR1 GTSNPN, CDR2 SVGIG (reference sequence). The V and J ends lost 2 bases and 1 base, in that order; junction bases with no gene match: 4. CDR3 length: 14 amino acids. CDR3 sequence: CAWSLGLGSYEQYF. The CDR3 DNA is TGTGCCTGGAGTCTGGGACTAGGGTCCTACGAGCAGTACTTC.

The rearrangement uses TRBV7-9 and TRBJ1-1, with TRBD1 as a possible D gene (5 bases). This CDR3 comprises 15 residues. Deletions cut 0 bases from V and 5 bases from J, with 13 bases between. The V gene's germline CDR1 is SEHNR and CDR2 FQNEAQ (reference sequence). The CDR3, as DNA: TGTGCCAGCAGCTTAGCGCTACAGGATTTTACTGAAGCTTTCTTT. The encoded protein is CASSLALQDFTEAFF. The variable domain in full, completed from reference TRBV7-9 and TRBJ1-1, reads DTGVSQNPRHKITKRGQNVTFRCDPISEHNRLYWYRQTLGQGPEFLTYFQNEAQLEKSRLLSDRFSAERPKGSFSTLEIQRTEQGDSAMYLCASSLALQDFTEAFFGQGTRLTVV.

The V call is TRBV2, the J call TRBJ1-5, with a tentative D call TRBD1 (6 bases). This CDR3 comprises 11 residues. The V end was cut by 4 bases, the J end by 11 bases, with 9 bases between. Germline CDR1 is SNHLY and CDR2 is FYNNEI. The CDR3 nucleotides are TGTGCCAGCAGTGCACAGGGAGCCCAGCATTTT. It codes for CASSAQGAQHF.

The chain recombines TRBV27 with TRBJ1-2; D call uncertain. The CDR3 sequence is 14 residues long. Per germline, CDR1 MNHEY and CDR2 SMNVEV (reference sequence). V was shortened by 5 bases and J by 10 bases, with 20 bases between the two germline ends. CDR3 nucleotide sequence: TGTGCCAGCAGTCAATCGGGTGGAGCCCGCATCTACACCTTC. It specifies CASSQSGGARIYTF.

This chain joins TRBV7-2 and TRBJ2-7; D is perhaps TRBD1 (6 bases). The CDR3 sequence is 17 residues long. Germline loops: CDR1 SGHTA, CDR2 FQGNSA. Trimming left V 6 bases short and J 4 bases short, with 25 bases between. The CDR3 coding sequence is TGTGCCAGCAGTAAACAGGGTTCCGTACCCCGAAATTACGAGCAGTACTTC. It specifies CASSKQGSVPRNYEQYF.

The chain combines TRBV6-5 with TRBJ1-1; D may be TRBD1 (5 bases). The CDR3 spans 15 residues. The V gene's germline CDR1 is MNHEY and CDR2 SVGAGI. V dropped 2 bases and J dropped 4 bases, with 14 bases sitting between them. As DNA, the CDR3 is TGTGCCAGCAGTTACAGTGACAGAGTGGGCACTGAAGCTTTCTTT. This codes for CASSYSDRVGTEAFF.

V usage is TRBV10-3 and J usage is TRBJ2-1; maybe TRBD2 (5 bases). V was cut by 6 bases and J by 10 bases, with 13 bases left in between. The CDR3 sequence is 12 residues long. Germline V gives CDR1 ENHRY, CDR2 SYGVKD. CDR3 in DNA: TGTGCCATCAGCGCGTCGAGGGAGGAGCAGTTCTTC. Residues: CAISASREEQFF.

This clone has only a few counts. V and J are TRBV28 and TRBJ2-2, with D uncertain. CDR3 length: 14 residues. Trimming cost V 5 bases and J 3 bases, with 10 bases left between them. CDR1 and CDR2 from the germline V gene are MDHEN and SYDVKM. The CDR3 here is CASSQSRDTGELFF. The CDR3 DNA sequence: TGTGCCAGCAGTCAAAGCAGAGACACCGGGGAGCTGTTTTTT.

There are a few counts of this clone. V usage is TRBV20-1 and J usage is TRBJ1-1; D is uncertain. CDR1 is DFQATT, CDR2 SNEGSKA, per germline (reference sequence). V was shortened by 5 bases and J by 4 bases, with 8 bases between the two germline ends. The CDR3 spans 11 residues. CDR3 loop: CSAPVGTEAFF. DNA of the CDR3: TGCAGTGCTCCCGTAGGCACTGAAGCTTTCTTT.

There are a few counts of this clone. The rearrangement links TRBV4-3 to TRBJ2-2, with 10 bases matching TRBD2. This CDR3 has 17 amino acids. The germline CDR1 and CDR2 sequences are LGHNA and YSLEER. Trimming took 1 base from V and 5 from J; bases not matched to a gene: 7. Written as DNA, the CDR3 is TGCGCCAGCAGCCAAGTATCAGCGGGGGGGCCAACCGGGGAGCTGTTTTTT. Protein product: CASSQVSAGGPTGELFF.